This T cell receptor beta chain was identified during a study of Ad26.COV2.S vaccination and SARS-CoV-2 variants. Using immunoSEQ multiplex PCR, the repertoire was profiled, and TCRdb retains in-frame clones only, with some absent. The sample has about 320,000 clones, roughly 80% seen once. Remarks on this clone: Its antigen is currently unknown.

The CDR3 has 16 amino acids. The V gene end was trimmed by 0 bases and the J gene end by 4 bases; junction bases not matched to a gene: 5. Germline CDR1 SGDLS, CDR2 YYNGEE. Treatment defined: roughly 19 received Ad26.COV2.S at low or high dose, single or two shots; a few received placebo; per-sample allocation not given. It was on day 63 after the first vaccine or placebo injection that samples were taken. Study-level findings and limits: The placebo group had lower spike-specific TCR breadth than the vaccine recipients did.

The source of this sequence is a person aged 18-60 years who received the Ad26.COV2.S COVID-19 vaccine or a placebo. This chain uses TRBV9 with TRBJ2-2, with 8 bases identical to TRBD2. The sample in question was peripheral blood, obtained in a trial of Ad26.COV2.S vaccine versus placebo. The CDR3 nucleotides read TGTGCCAGCAGCGTAGACCCGGGGGGGAGCACCGGGGAGCTGTTTTTT. It codes for CASSVDPGGSTGELFF.